Shown below are 10 T cell receptor beta chains from a single sample sequenced in a study of T cell changes during pregnancy in multiple sclerosis. TCRdb keeps only in-frame clones here, not all; method: immunoSEQ multiplex PCR. The sample carries about 46,000 clones, roughly 93% recorded once. The source was CD8+ T cells from peripheral blood mononuclear cells, collected in the first trimester of pregnancy. These receptors came from a female donor with multiple sclerosis, enrolled in a pregnancy study.

V and J are TRBV27 and TRBJ1-1, with 8 bases matching TRBD1. CDR1 is MNHEY and CDR2 is SMNVEV in the germline V gene (reference sequence). V lost 0 bases, J lost 4 bases, and 4 bases stayed unmatched. The CDR3 runs 15 residues. CDR3 loop: CASSLSAGGVTEAFF. The CDR3 nucleotides are TGTGCCAGCAGTTTATCGGCAGGGGGCGTCACTGAAGCTTTCTTT.

The chain is built from TRBV27 and TRBJ2-3, with 7 bases aligning to TRBD1. CDR1 MNHEY and CDR2 SMNVEV come from the germline V gene (reference sequence). This CDR3 is 14 amino acids long. The V segment lost 6 bases and the J segment 4 bases; nucleotides outside the gene matches: 7. This chain's CDR3 is CASRSRQGSDTQYF. DNA for the CDR3: TGTGCCAGCAGGTCTAGACAGGGCTCAGATACGCAGTATTTT.

V gene TRBV27 combines with J gene TRBJ2-5, with TRBD1 matching over 11 bases. Germline V CDR1 and CDR2: MNHEY, SMNVEV (reference sequence). The CDR3 runs to 16 residues. The V gene end was trimmed by 4 bases and the J gene end by 5 bases; junction bases not matched to a gene: 9. Written as DNA, the CDR3 is TGTGCCAGCAGTTCGTTCCGGACAGGGGGCCAGGAGACCCAGTACTTC. Translated, it gives CASSSFRTGGQETQYF.

The DNA for the CDR3 is TGTGCCAGCAGCTACTCCAGCGGGAGGGCAGATACGCAGTATTTT. Protein product: CASSYSSGRADTQYF. The V and J genes are TRBV11-2 and TRBJ2-3; 10 bases agree with TRBD2. The germline V gene has CDR1 SGHAT and CDR2 FQNNGV. After removal of 4 bases from V and 4 bases from J, the junction contained 5 bases not matched to a gene. The CDR3 is made up of 15 amino acids. Full variable domain (outside the CDR3, taken from reference TRBV11-2 and TRBJ2-3): EAGVAQSPRYKIIEKRQSVAFWCNPISGHATLYWYQQILGQGPKLLIQFQNNGVVDDSQLPKDRFSAERLKGVDSTLKIQPAKLEDSAVYLCASSYSSGRADTQYFGPGTRLTVL.

The chain combines TRBV4-1 with TRBJ2-7; the match to TRBD1 covers 8 bases. With 4 bases clipped from V and 5 bases from J, the junction kept 10 bases outside the gene matches. Germline CDR1 reads MGHRA; CDR2 reads YSYEKL. This CDR3 is built from 15 residues. In DNA, the CDR3 is TGCGCCAGCAGCCCCCGGGTTAACAGGGGGGACGAGCAGTACTTC. As protein: CASSPRVNRGDEQYF.

The CDR3 region is CASSLTGGPYEQYF. Written as DNA, the CDR3 is TGCGCCAGCAGCCTGACAGGGGGCCCCTACGAGCAGTACTTC. The rearrangement links TRBV4-1 to TRBJ2-7, with 10 nucleotides matching TRBD1. The ends lost 4 bases at V and 2 bases at J; junction bases unmatched: 2. Germline-derived CDR1 and CDR2 are MGHRA and YSYEKL. This CDR3 comprises 14 residues.

The rearrangement links TRBV30 to TRBJ2-7; D might be TRBD1 (5 bases). This CDR3 spans 12 amino acids. From germline, CDR1 is GTSNPN and CDR2 SVGIG (reference sequence). Trimming removed 5 bases from V and 3 bases from J, with 11 bases in between. The CDR3 sequence is CAWDHDSYEQYF. CDR3 DNA: TGTGCCTGGGATCACGACAGCTACGAGCAGTACTTC.

CDR3: CASKEEDGANYGYTF. CDR3 bases: TGTGCCAGCAAAGAGGAGGACGGAGCTAACTATGGCTACACCTTC. V and J are TRBV7-3 and TRBJ1-2; D is ambiguous. Trimming shortened V by 7 bases and J by 0 bases, and 15 bases separated the two germline ends. This CDR3 spans 15 amino acids. Germline lookup yields CDR1 SGHTA and CDR2 FQGTGA. Combining the CDR3 with reference TRBV7-3 and TRBJ1-2 gives the whole variable domain GAGVSQTPSNKVTEKGKYVELRCDPISGHTALYWYRQSLGQGPEFLIYFQGTGAADDSGLPNDRFFAVRPEGSVSTLKIQRTERGDSAVYLCASKEEDGANYGYTFGSGTRLTVV.

J is TRBJ2-1 and V is TRBV18, with TRBD2 identical over 11 bases. The CDR3 consists of 16 residues. CDR1 KGHSH and CDR2 LQKENI come from the germline V gene. V lost 3 bases to trimming and J lost 4 bases; unmatched junction nucleotides: 5. The CDR3 nucleotides are TGTGCCAGCTCACCCTCGGGACTAGCGGTTTACAATGAGCAGTTCTTC. Its translation is CASSPSGLAVYNEQFF.

The chain carries TRBV2 and TRBJ1-1; D uncertain. V shed 7 bases and J shed 1 base, with 7 bases lying between them. CDR3 length equals 12 residues. In germline, CDR1 is SNHLY, CDR2 FYNNEI. CDR3 bases: TGTGCCAGCACCGACAAGAACACTGAAGCTTTCTTT. Protein: CASTDKNTEAFF.